This T cell receptor beta chain was observed in a study of blood T cell repertoires in COVID-19. Study-wide background: The samples span acute and convalescent COVID-19 from the United States, Italy and Spain.

Per germline, CDR1 SQVTM and CDR2 ANQGSEA. The CDR3 runs to 13 residues. With 3 bases removed from V and 3 bases from J, the gap between germline ends came to 11 bases. Sequencing was performed with immunoSEQ multiplex PCR; in TCRdb, only in-frame clones are kept and a portion is missing. Among over 150,000 clones listed, roughly nine tenths were seen once. The sequence was obtained from a man aged 45 to 65 with acute or convalescent COVID-19. Sample: peripheral blood. The V gene is TRBV29-1, the J gene TRBJ1-1; TRBD1 might be the D (5 bases). CDR3 in amino acids: CSVEGGWDTEAFF. In DNA, the CDR3 is TGCAGCGTTGAGGGGGGTTGGGACACTGAAGCTTTCTTT.